This T cell receptor (beta chain) came from a study of circulating and synovial CD4+ cells in juvenile arthritis. TCRdb's table, derived via immunoSEQ multiplex PCR, lists solely in-frame clones and lacks some. The sample lists 30,000 or so clones, 90% to 95% seen once, with around 0.7% in the top ten. The germline V gene has CDR1 SEHNR and CDR2 FQNEAQ (reference sequence). The CDR3 length is 14 residues. The ends were cut back, 5 bases at V and 0 bases at J, with 11 bases in the middle. The sequenced material came from CD4+ T cells from blood. This clonotype originated in a human donor with juvenile idiopathic arthritis. V and J are TRBV7-9 and TRBJ2-7; perhaps TRBD2 as D (5 bases). The CDR3 DNA reads TGTGCCAGCAGCCCCCGACGGGACTCCTACGAGCAGTACTTC. It is translated as CASSPRRDSYEQYF.